The rows below give T cell receptor beta chains drawn from one sample of a study of Graves' ophthalmopathy and Graves' hyperthyroidism. TCRdb used MiXCR to reprocess the multiplex PCR reads, holding one entry per CDR3 protein. The sample lists almost 750,000 distinct CDR3 sequences; roughly two fifths were seen once. The sample consisted of peripheral blood. The receptors here all came from an adult man with Graves' ophthalmopathy. Each CDR3 is given with its conserved first and last residue. A D gene is named only where the DNA matches it firmly. Rows may omit the clone size; those that give it use once, few, many or a size class.

v_call: TRBV29-1
clone_size: .
d_call: .
j_call: TRBJ2-7
cdr3_nt: TGTGCCTGGAGGGACGGATGGCAGGACGAGCAGTACTTC
cdr3_aa: CAWRDGWQDEQYF

v_call: TRBV5-1
clone_size: .
d_call: TRBD1
j_call: TRBJ2-7
cdr3_nt: TGCGCCAGCAGCCGTCGGGACAGGGTAACCTACGAGCAGTACTTC
cdr3_aa: CASSRRDRVTYEQYF

v_call: TRBV5-1
clone_size: .
d_call: TRBD1
j_call: TRBJ1-4
cdr3_nt: TGCGCCAGCAGCCACACAGGGGGCTTTCGTGAAAAACTGTTTTTT
cdr3_aa: CASSHTGGFREKLFF

v_call: TRBV20-1
clone_size: few
d_call: TRBD2
j_call: TRBJ2-7
cdr3_nt: TGCAATGCTCCCCCGGGGCTAGCGGGCTACGAGCAGTACTTC
cdr3_aa: CNAPPGLAGYEQYF

v_call: TRBV7-2
clone_size: once
d_call: .
j_call: TRBJ1-6
cdr3_nt: TGTGCCAGCAGCCCGTTGGGGTCCAATTCACCCCTCCACTTT
cdr3_aa: CASSPLGSNSPLHF

v_call: TRBV15
clone_size: .
d_call: .
j_call: TRBJ1-2
cdr3_nt: TGTGCCACCAGCAGAGGCAAAAACTATGGCTACACCTTC
cdr3_aa: CATSRGKNYGYTF

v_call: TRBV7-9
clone_size: .
d_call: .
j_call: TRBJ2-2
cdr3_nt: TGTGCCAGCAGCCACGGGGGCTGGAACACCGGGGAGCTGTTTTTT
cdr3_aa: CASSHGGWNTGELFF

v_call: TRBV5-1
clone_size: many
d_call: .
j_call: TRBJ2-5
cdr3_nt: TGCGCCAGCAGTCAGAGAGGGGAGACCCAGTACTTC
cdr3_aa: CASSQRGETQYF

v_call: TRBV7-9
clone_size: many
d_call: TRBD1
j_call: TRBJ1-6
cdr3_nt: TGTGCCAGCAGCTTAGCGGGACAGGGGGATTCACCCCTCCACTTT
cdr3_aa: CASSLAGQGDSPLHF

v_call: TRBV15
clone_size: many
d_call: TRBD1
j_call: TRBJ1-2
cdr3_nt: TGTGCCACCAGCAGAGCAGGGGGAAACTATGGCTACACCTTC
cdr3_aa: CATSRAGGNYGYTF

v_call: TRBV25-1
clone_size: .
d_call: TRBD1
j_call: TRBJ2-3
cdr3_nt: TGTGCCAGCAGGGGGACAGGGGGTGCAGATACGCAGTATTTT
cdr3_aa: CASRGTGGADTQYF